A selection of T cell receptor beta chains follows, all from one sample in a study of cytomegalovirus exposure and HLA in healthy donors. Only in-frame clones appear in the TCRdb table, and some are missing; sequencing was by immunoSEQ multiplex PCR. The sample records around 82,000 clones, about 78% being singletons. Source material: PBMCs. The origin of the receptors is a male donor in good health and CMV-seropositive. CDR3s include the opening cysteine and the closing phenylalanine or tryptophan. Fields, in order: J gene, clone size, V gene, D gene, CDR3 protein, CDR3 DNA. D genes are given only for firm matches. Size is omitted from some rows. Given values are once, few, many or a class for expanded clones.

j_gene: TRBJ1-3; abundance: once; v_gene: TRBV7-2; d_gene: NA; CDR3aa: CASSFPGGRNTIYF; CDR3nt: TGTGCCAGCAGCTTCCCTGGAGGGAGAAACACCATATATTTT
j_gene: TRBJ2-3; abundance: NA; v_gene: TRBV28; d_gene: TRBD2; CDR3aa: CASSRGLAGSTDTQYF; CDR3nt: TGTGCCAGCAGTAGGGGACTAGCGGGGAGCACAGATACGCAGTATTTT
j_gene: TRBJ1-1; abundance: NA; v_gene: TRBV14; d_gene: NA; CDR3aa: CASSQSSGVAFF; CDR3nt: TGTGCCAGCAGCCAATCCTCAGGGGTAGCTTTCTTT
j_gene: TRBJ2-3; abundance: once; v_gene: TRBV15; d_gene: TRBD1; CDR3aa: CATSTLQGATGDTQYF; CDR3nt: TGTGCCACCAGCACCCTACAGGGGGCGACAGGAGATACGCAGTATTTT
j_gene: TRBJ2-3; abundance: NA; v_gene: TRBV4-2; d_gene: TRBD1; CDR3aa: CASSHGLGTGFSSTDTQYF; CDR3nt: TGTGCCAGCAGCCACGGACTCGGGACAGGGTTCTCTAGCACAGATACGCAGTATTTT
j_gene: TRBJ2-1; abundance: NA; v_gene: TRBV7-9; d_gene: TRBD1; CDR3aa: CASSPRGISYNEQFF; CDR3nt: TGTGCCAGCAGCCCCAGGGGGATCTCCTACAATGAGCAGTTCTTC
j_gene: TRBJ1-2; abundance: NA; v_gene: TRBV27; d_gene: NA; CDR3aa: CASSRQTASSGYTF; CDR3nt: TGTGCCAGCAGCCGTCAGACAGCCAGCTCTGGCTACACCTTC
j_gene: TRBJ2-6; abundance: NA; v_gene: TRBV9; d_gene: NA; CDR3aa: CASSPTGLWANVLTF; CDR3nt: TGTGCCAGCAGCCCGACAGGCCTCTGGGCCAACGTCCTGACTTTC
j_gene: TRBJ1-2; abundance: NA; v_gene: TRBV19; d_gene: NA; CDR3aa: CASSIGAGQEGYTF; CDR3nt: TGTGCCAGTAGTATAGGGGCAGGGCAAGAAGGCTACACCTTC
j_gene: TRBJ1-5; abundance: NA; v_gene: TRBV27; d_gene: TRBD1; CDR3aa: CASRPTGGFNQPQHF; CDR3nt: TGTGCCAGCAGACCCACAGGGGGCTTTAATCAGCCCCAGCATTTT
j_gene: TRBJ1-2; abundance: NA; v_gene: TRBV2; d_gene: NA; CDR3aa: CASSAAQHPPNYGYTF; CDR3nt: TGTGCCAGCAGTGCCGCACAGCATCCTCCTAACTATGGCTACACCTTC
j_gene: TRBJ2-2; abundance: NA; v_gene: TRBV9; d_gene: NA; CDR3aa: CASSVAPGQSFGGELFF; CDR3nt: TGTGCCAGCAGCGTAGCTCCCGGACAAAGTTTCGGCGGGGAGCTGTTTTTT
j_gene: TRBJ1-3; abundance: once; v_gene: TRBV28; d_gene: TRBD1; CDR3aa: CASSFRTGLGNTIYF; CDR3nt: TGTGCCAGCAGTTTCCGGACAGGATTAGGAAACACCATATATTTT
j_gene: TRBJ2-3; abundance: once; v_gene: TRBV6-4; d_gene: TRBD2; CDR3aa: CASSDEAGTTDTQYF; CDR3nt: TGTGCCAGCAGTGATGAAGCGGGGACCACAGATACGCAGTATTTT
j_gene: TRBJ2-3; abundance: NA; v_gene: TRBV2; d_gene: NA; CDR3aa: CASSVLGAGGTDTQYF; CDR3nt: TGTGCCAGCAGTGTACTCGGGGCAGGGGGCACAGATACGCAGTATTTT
j_gene: TRBJ1-1; abundance: NA; v_gene: TRBV7-9; d_gene: NA; CDR3aa: CASSPEGHQTEAFF; CDR3nt: TGTGCCAGCTCCCCGGAAGGACATCAGACTGAAGCTTTCTTT
j_gene: TRBJ1-2; abundance: NA; v_gene: TRBV18; d_gene: TRBD1; CDR3aa: CASSPRDSSNYGYTF; CDR3nt: TGTGCCAGCTCACCCCGGGACAGCAGTAACTATGGCTACACCTTC
j_gene: TRBJ2-7; abundance: NA; v_gene: TRBV6-1; d_gene: TRBD1; CDR3aa: CASSTTGAIEQYF; CDR3nt: TGTGCCAGCAGTACTACAGGGGCAATCGAGCAGTACTTC
j_gene: TRBJ2-7; abundance: once; v_gene: TRBV7-9; d_gene: NA; CDR3aa: CASSPDTGQASYEQYF; CDR3nt: TGTGCCAGCAGCCCAGACACGGGACAAGCCTCCTACGAGCAGTACTTC
j_gene: TRBJ1-5; abundance: NA; v_gene: TRBV2; d_gene: NA; CDR3aa: CASSGQVRNQPQHF; CDR3nt: TGTGCCAGCAGTGGTCAGGTGCGAAATCAGCCCCAGCATTTT
j_gene: TRBJ2-3; abundance: NA; v_gene: TRBV11-3; d_gene: NA; CDR3aa: CASSPRESGSQYF; CDR3nt: TGTGCCAGCAGCCCTCGGGAGAGCGGCTCGCAGTATTTT
j_gene: TRBJ1-1; abundance: NA; v_gene: TRBV4-1; d_gene: NA; CDR3aa: CASSHWDPEGTEAFF; CDR3nt: TGCGCCAGCAGCCATTGGGACCCGGAGGGGACTGAAGCTTTCTTT
j_gene: TRBJ2-1; abundance: NA; v_gene: TRBV5-8; d_gene: TRBD1; CDR3aa: CASSSQGASYNEQFF; CDR3nt: TGTGCCAGCAGTTCCCAGGGGGCTAGCTACAATGAGCAGTTCTTC
j_gene: TRBJ1-2; abundance: once; v_gene: TRBV30; d_gene: NA; CDR3aa: CAWSQSGAFYGYTF; CDR3nt: TGTGCCTGGAGTCAGTCCGGAGCGTTCTATGGCTACACCTTC
j_gene: TRBJ2-7; abundance: NA; v_gene: TRBV28; d_gene: TRBD1; CDR3aa: CASSWMTIGTAAHEQYF; CDR3nt: TGTGCCAGCAGTTGGATGACGATCGGGACAGCTGCCCACGAGCAGTACTTC
j_gene: TRBJ1-4; abundance: NA; v_gene: TRBV6-6; d_gene: NA; CDR3aa: CASKRTATNEKLFF; CDR3nt: TGTGCCAGCAAGAGGACAGCAACTAATGAAAAACTGTTTTTT
j_gene: TRBJ1-4; abundance: NA; v_gene: TRBV7-9; d_gene: TRBD1; CDR3aa: CASSQGQGGEKLFF; CDR3nt: TGTGCCAGCAGCCAAGGACAGGGAGGGGAAAAACTGTTTTTT
j_gene: TRBJ2-7; abundance: NA; v_gene: TRBV6-5; d_gene: NA; CDR3aa: CASSLRTVSYEQYF; CDR3nt: TGTGCCAGCAGCCTTCGGACAGTCTCCTACGAGCAGTACTTC
j_gene: TRBJ1-1; abundance: NA; v_gene: TRBV19; d_gene: NA; CDR3aa: CASSIYSGTKEAFF; CDR3nt: TGTGCCAGTAGTATATATAGCGGCACCAAAGAAGCTTTCTTT
j_gene: TRBJ2-1; abundance: NA; v_gene: TRBV6-1; d_gene: NA; CDR3aa: CASSALMDSYNEQFF; CDR3nt: TGTGCCAGCAGTGCGCTAATGGACAGCTACAATGAGCAGTTCTTC
j_gene: TRBJ2-7; abundance: NA; v_gene: TRBV7-2; d_gene: NA; CDR3aa: CASSFGGSYEQYF; CDR3nt: TGTGCCAGCAGCTTTGGCGGGTCCTACGAGCAGTACTTC
j_gene: TRBJ2-7; abundance: NA; v_gene: TRBV15; d_gene: TRBD1; CDR3aa: CATSREGGVVYEQYF; CDR3nt: TGTGCCACCAGCAGAGAAGGGGGCGTGGTCTACGAGCAGTACTTC
j_gene: TRBJ2-1; abundance: NA; v_gene: TRBV9; d_gene: TRBD2; CDR3aa: CASSVEGSGGLHEQFF; CDR3nt: TGTGCCAGCAGCGTCGAAGGTAGCGGGGGCTTACATGAGCAGTTCTTC
j_gene: TRBJ2-5; abundance: NA; v_gene: TRBV2; d_gene: TRBD2; CDR3aa: CASSAVRDYETQYF; CDR3nt: TGTGCCAGCAGTGCGGTCAGGGACTACGAGACCCAGTACTTC
j_gene: TRBJ2-4; abundance: NA; v_gene: TRBV4-3; d_gene: TRBD2; CDR3aa: CASSQETSGNIQYF; CDR3nt: TGCGCCAGCAGCCAAGAAACTAGCGGAAACATTCAGTACTTC
j_gene: TRBJ2-3; abundance: NA; v_gene: TRBV5-1; d_gene: NA; CDR3aa: CASSLAVRAAGGTDTQYF; CDR3nt: TGCGCCAGCAGCTTGGCCGTGAGGGCCGCGGGTGGCACAGATACGCAGTATTTT
j_gene: TRBJ2-7; abundance: NA; v_gene: TRBV5-8; d_gene: NA; CDR3aa: CASSSGTVSYEQYF; CDR3nt: TGTGCCAGCAGCTCCGGGACTGTCTCCTACGAGCAGTACTTC
j_gene: TRBJ2-7; abundance: NA; v_gene: TRBV5-1; d_gene: NA; CDR3aa: CASSWALGGPTYEQYF; CDR3nt: TGCGCCAGCAGCTGGGCCCTCGGGGGTCCAACCTACGAGCAGTACTTC
j_gene: TRBJ1-2; abundance: NA; v_gene: TRBV5-6; d_gene: TRBD1; CDR3aa: CASSLGQGIGGYTF; CDR3nt: TGTGCCAGCAGCTTGGGACAGGGGATTGGTGGCTACACCTTC
j_gene: TRBJ1-3; abundance: NA; v_gene: TRBV28; d_gene: NA; CDR3aa: CASSVPWTTEFGNTIYF; CDR3nt: TGTGCCAGCAGTGTTCCGTGGACAACGGAATTTGGAAACACCATATATTTT
j_gene: TRBJ2-7; abundance: NA; v_gene: TRBV7-6; d_gene: TRBD2; CDR3aa: CASSPAGGVGYEQYF; CDR3nt: TGTGCCAGCAGCCCGGCGGGGGGGGTGGGCTACGAGCAGTACTTC
j_gene: TRBJ2-1; abundance: NA; v_gene: TRBV5-1; d_gene: TRBD2; CDR3aa: CASSLSVAGGTGEQFF; CDR3nt: TGCGCCAGCAGCTTGAGTGTGGCGGGAGGGACGGGTGAGCAGTTCTTC
j_gene: TRBJ2-1; abundance: NA; v_gene: TRBV6-4; d_gene: TRBD1; CDR3aa: CASSDVRDRGQGEQFF; CDR3nt: TGTGCCAGCAGTGACGTTCGGGACAGGGGGCAGGGTGAGCAGTTCTTC
j_gene: TRBJ1-1; abundance: few; v_gene: TRBV7-2; d_gene: TRBD1; CDR3aa: CASSFTGGVNTEAFF; CDR3nt: TGTGCCAGCAGCTTCACAGGGGGCGTGAACACTGAAGCTTTCTTT
j_gene: TRBJ1-1; abundance: NA; v_gene: TRBV4-3; d_gene: NA; CDR3aa: CASSQIVGERAFF; CDR3nt: TGCGCCAGCAGCCAAATCGTAGGGGAAAGAGCTTTCTTT
j_gene: TRBJ2-3; abundance: NA; v_gene: TRBV5-4; d_gene: TRBD2; CDR3aa: CASSLGASGGTDTQYF; CDR3nt: TGTGCCAGCAGCTTGGGGGCTAGCGGGGGCACAGATACGCAGTATTTT
j_gene: TRBJ2-3; abundance: NA; v_gene: TRBV19; d_gene: TRBD2; CDR3aa: CASKIAGGLRTDTQYF; CDR3nt: TGTGCCAGTAAGATAGCGGGGGGCCTCCGCACAGATACGCAGTATTTT
j_gene: TRBJ2-5; abundance: NA; v_gene: TRBV10-3; d_gene: NA; CDR3aa: CAISVINLTGIQETQYF; CDR3nt: TGTGCCATCAGTGTGATCAATCTCACAGGTATACAAGAGACCCAGTACTTC
j_gene: TRBJ2-7; abundance: NA; v_gene: TRBV7-9; d_gene: NA; CDR3aa: CASSKGARLYEQYF; CDR3nt: TGTGCCAGCAGCAAAGGGGCCAGACTCTACGAGCAGTACTTC
j_gene: TRBJ1-3; abundance: NA; v_gene: TRBV19; d_gene: NA; CDR3aa: CASKSASRSGNTIYF; CDR3nt: TGTGCCAGTAAGTCAGCGAGCCGCTCTGGAAACACCATATATTTT